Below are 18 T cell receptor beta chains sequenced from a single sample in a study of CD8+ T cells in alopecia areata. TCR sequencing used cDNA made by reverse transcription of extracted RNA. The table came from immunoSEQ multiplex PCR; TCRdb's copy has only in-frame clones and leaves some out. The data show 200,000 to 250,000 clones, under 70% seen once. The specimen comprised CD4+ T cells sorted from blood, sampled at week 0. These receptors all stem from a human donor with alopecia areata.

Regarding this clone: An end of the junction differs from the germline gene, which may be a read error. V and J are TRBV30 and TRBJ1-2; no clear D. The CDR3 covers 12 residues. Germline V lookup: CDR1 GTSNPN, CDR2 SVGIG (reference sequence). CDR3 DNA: TGTGCCTGGAATGGTGGGGAAATCGGGCGGTCCTTC. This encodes CAWNGGEIGRSF.

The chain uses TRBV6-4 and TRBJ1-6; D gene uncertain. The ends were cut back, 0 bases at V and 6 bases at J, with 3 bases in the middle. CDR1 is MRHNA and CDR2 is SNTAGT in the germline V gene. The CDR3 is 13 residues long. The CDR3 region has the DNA TGTGCCAGCAGTGACTCGGGTAATTCACCCCTCCACTTT. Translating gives CASSDSGNSPLHF.

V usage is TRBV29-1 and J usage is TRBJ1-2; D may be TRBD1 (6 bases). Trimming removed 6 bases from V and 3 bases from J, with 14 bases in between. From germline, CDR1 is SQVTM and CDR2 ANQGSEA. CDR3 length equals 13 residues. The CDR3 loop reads CSVGQGPYYGYTF. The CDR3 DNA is TGCAGCGTCGGTCAGGGGCCTTACTATGGCTACACCTTC.

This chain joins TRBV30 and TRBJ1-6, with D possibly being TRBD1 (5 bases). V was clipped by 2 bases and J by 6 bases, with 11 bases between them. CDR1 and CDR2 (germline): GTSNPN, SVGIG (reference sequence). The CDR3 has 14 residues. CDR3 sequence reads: CAWSLRGGNSPLHF. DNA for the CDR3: TGTGCCTGGAGTCTGAGGGGAGGTAATTCACCCCTCCACTTT.

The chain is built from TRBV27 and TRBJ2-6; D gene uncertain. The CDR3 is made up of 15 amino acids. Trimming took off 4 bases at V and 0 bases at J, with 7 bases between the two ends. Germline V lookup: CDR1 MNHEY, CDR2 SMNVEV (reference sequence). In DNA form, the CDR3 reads TGTGCCAGCAGTTCTGGCCGCTCTGGGGCCAACGTCCTGACTTTC. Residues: CASSSGRSGANVLTF.

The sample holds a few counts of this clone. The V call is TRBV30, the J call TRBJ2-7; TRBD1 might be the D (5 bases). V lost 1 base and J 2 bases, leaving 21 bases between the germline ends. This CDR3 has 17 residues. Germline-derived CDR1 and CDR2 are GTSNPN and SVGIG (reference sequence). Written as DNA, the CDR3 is TGTGCCTGGAGTGACCCTTCTCAAGTAGGGGTTCCCTACGAGCAGTACTTC. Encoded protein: CAWSDPSQVGVPYEQYF.

CDR3 coding DNA: TGCAGCGTTGGAAGGGGACAGTTTAGGGGCTACACCTTC. Amino acids: CSVGRGQFRGYTF. The J gene is TRBJ1-2, the V gene TRBV29-1; 7 nucleotides match TRBD1. V lost 4 bases to trimming and J lost 8 bases; unmatched junction nucleotides: 10. The CDR3 is 13 amino acids. Germline CDR1 SQVTM, CDR2 ANQGSEA.

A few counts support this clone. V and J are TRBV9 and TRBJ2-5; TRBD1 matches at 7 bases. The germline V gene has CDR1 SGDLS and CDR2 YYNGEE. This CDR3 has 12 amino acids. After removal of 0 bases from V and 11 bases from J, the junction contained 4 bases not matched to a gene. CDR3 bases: TGTGCCAGCAGCGTAGGGGACAGCCTACAGTACTTC. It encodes CASSVGDSLQYF. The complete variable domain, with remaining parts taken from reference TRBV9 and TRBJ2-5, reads DSGVTQTPKHLITATGQRVTLRCSPRSGDLSVYWYQQSLDQGLQFLIQYYNGEERAKGNILERFSAQQFPDLHSELNLSSLELGDSALYFCASSVGDSLQYFGPGTRLLVL.

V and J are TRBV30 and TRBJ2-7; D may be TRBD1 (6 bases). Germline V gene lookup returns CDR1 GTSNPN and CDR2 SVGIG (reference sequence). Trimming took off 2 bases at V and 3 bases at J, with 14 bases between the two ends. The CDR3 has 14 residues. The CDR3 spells CAWSKSTGYYEQYF. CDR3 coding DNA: TGTGCCTGGAGTAAGTCGACAGGATACTACGAGCAGTACTTC.

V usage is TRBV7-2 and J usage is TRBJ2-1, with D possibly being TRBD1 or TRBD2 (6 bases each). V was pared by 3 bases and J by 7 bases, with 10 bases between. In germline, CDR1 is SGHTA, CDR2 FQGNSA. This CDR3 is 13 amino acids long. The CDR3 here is CASSFRGGNEQFF. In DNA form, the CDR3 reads TGTGCCAGCAGCTTTCGAGGGGGGAATGAGCAGTTCTTC.

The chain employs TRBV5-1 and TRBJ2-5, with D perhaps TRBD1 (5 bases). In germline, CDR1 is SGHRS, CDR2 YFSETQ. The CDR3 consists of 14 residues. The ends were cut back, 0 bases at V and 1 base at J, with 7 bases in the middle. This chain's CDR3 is CASSLVRVQETQYF. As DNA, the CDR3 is TGCGCCAGCAGCTTGGTCAGGGTCCAAGAGACCCAGTACTTC.

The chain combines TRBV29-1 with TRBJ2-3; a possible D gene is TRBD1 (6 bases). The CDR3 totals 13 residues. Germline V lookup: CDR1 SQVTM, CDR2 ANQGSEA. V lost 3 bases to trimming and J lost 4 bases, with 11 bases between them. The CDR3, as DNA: TGCAGCGTTGATGGGCAGGGGTCAGATACGCAGTATTTT. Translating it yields CSVDGQGSDTQYF.

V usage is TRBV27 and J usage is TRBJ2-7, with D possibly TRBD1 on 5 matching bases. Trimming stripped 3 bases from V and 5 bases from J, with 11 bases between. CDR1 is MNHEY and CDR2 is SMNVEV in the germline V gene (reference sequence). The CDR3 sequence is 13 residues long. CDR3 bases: TGTGCCAGCAGTTTCCGGCCAGGGAACGAGCAGTACTTC. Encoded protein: CASSFRPGNEQYF.

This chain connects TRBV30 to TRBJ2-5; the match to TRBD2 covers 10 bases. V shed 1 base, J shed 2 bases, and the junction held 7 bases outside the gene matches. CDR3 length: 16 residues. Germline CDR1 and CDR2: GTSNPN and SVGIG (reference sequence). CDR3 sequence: CAWSALAGGVQETQYF. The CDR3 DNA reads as TGTGCCTGGAGTGCATTAGCGGGGGGCGTGCAAGAGACCCAGTACTTC. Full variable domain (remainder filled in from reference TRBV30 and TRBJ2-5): SQTIHQWPATLVQPVGSPLSLECTVEGTSNPNLYWYRQAAGRGLQLLFYSVGIGQISSEVPQNLSASRPQDRQFILSSKKLLLSDSGFYLCAWSALAGGVQETQYFGPGTRLLVL.

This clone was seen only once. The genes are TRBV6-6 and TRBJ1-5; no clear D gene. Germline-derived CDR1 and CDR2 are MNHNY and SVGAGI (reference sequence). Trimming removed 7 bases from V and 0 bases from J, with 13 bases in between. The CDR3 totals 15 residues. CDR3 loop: CASNAIQTSNQPQHF. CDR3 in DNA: TGTGCCAGCAACGCGATACAGACTAGCAATCAGCCCCAGCATTTT.

The CDR3, as DNA: TGTGCCAGCAGTCCCTACGGGACAGGGGATCGGCAGTACTTC. It specifies CASSPYGTGDRQYF. The chain employs TRBV6-5 and TRBJ2-7; 10 nucleotides match TRBD1. Per the germline V gene, CDR1 is MNHEY and CDR2 is SVGAGI. J was trimmed by 9 bases and V by 5 bases; bases with no gene match: 10. This CDR3 region has 14 residues.

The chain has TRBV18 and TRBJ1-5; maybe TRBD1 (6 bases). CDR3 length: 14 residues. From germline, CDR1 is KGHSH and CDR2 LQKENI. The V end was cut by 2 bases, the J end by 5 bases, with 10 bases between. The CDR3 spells CASSPGQQDQPQHF. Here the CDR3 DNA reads TGTGCCAGCTCACCAGGACAGCAGGATCAGCCCCAGCATTTT. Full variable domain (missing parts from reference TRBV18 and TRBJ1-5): NAGVMQNPRHLVRRRGQEARLRCSPMKGHSHVYWYRQLPEEGLKFMVYLQKENIIDESGMPKERFSAEFPKEGPSILRIQQVVRGDSAAYFCASSPGQQDQPQHFGDGTRLSIL.

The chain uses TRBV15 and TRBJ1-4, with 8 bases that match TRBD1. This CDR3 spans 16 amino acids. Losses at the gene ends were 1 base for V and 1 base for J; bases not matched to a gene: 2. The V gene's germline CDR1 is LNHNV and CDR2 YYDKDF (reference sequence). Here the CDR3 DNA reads TGTGCCACCAGCAGAGGAGACAGGGGAACTAATGAAAAACTGTTTTTT. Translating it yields CATSRGDRGTNEKLFF.